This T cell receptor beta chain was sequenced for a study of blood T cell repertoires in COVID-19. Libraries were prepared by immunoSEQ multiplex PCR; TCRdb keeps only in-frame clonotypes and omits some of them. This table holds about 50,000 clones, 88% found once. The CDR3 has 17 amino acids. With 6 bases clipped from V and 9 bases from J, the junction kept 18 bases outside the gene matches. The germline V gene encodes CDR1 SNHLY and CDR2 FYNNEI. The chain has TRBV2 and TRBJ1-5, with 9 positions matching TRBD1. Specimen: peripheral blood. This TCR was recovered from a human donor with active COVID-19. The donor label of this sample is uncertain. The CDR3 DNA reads TGTGCCAGCAGCGTTTCAACAGGGGGCCGTAGTAGTGCGCCCCAGCATTTT. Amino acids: CASSVSTGGRSSAPQHF.